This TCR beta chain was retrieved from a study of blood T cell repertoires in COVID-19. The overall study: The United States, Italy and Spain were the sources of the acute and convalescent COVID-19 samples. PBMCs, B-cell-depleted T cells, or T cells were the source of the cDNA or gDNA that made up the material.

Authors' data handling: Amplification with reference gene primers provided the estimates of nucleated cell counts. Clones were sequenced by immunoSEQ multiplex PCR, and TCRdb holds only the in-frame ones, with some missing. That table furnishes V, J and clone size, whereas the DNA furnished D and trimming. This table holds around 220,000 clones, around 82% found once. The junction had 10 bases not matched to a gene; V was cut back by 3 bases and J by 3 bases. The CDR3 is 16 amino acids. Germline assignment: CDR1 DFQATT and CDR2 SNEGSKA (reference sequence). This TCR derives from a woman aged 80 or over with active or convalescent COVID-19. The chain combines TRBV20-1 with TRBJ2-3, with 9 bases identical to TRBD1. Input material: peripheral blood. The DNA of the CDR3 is TGCAGTGCTAGTGGTCGGACAGGGGCTGGGACAGATACGCAGTATTTT. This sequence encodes CSASGRTGAGTDTQYF.